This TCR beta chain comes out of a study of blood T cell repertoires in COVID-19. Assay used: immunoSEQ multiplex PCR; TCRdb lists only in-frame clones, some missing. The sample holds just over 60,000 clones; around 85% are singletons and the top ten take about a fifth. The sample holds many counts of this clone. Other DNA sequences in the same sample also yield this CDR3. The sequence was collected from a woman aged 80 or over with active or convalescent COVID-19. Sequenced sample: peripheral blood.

The CDR3 DNA follows: TGCGCCAGCAGCTTGGGGGAGCGGAATTCACCCCTCCACTTT. The encoded protein is CASSLGERNSPLHF. The chain has TRBV5-1 and TRBJ1-6; D ambiguous. The V gene lost 0 bases and the J gene lost 7 bases, with 8 bases spanning the gap. This CDR3 has 14 residues. Germline V gives CDR1 SGHRS, CDR2 YFSETQ.